This TCR beta chain is from a study of OX40 agonist ivuxolimab in advanced cancers. CDR1 and CDR2 from the germline V gene are SGHNT and YYREEE (reference sequence). Trimming cost V 4 bases and J 1 base; bases outside gene matches: 5. This CDR3 region has 14 residues. Here immunoSEQ multiplex PCR was the method, and the copy in TCRdb shows in-frame clones only, minus some. This sample has tens of thousands of clones, with about 93% found just once. The rearrangement joins TRBV5-4 to TRBJ2-7; 7 bases are a match to TRBD2. The receptor comes from an adult with an advanced solid tumor such as melanoma, head and neck, liver or kidney cancer. Specimen: CD4+ or CD8+ T cells sorted from blood, collected in a trial of the OX40 agonist ivuxolimab. CDR3 in amino acids: CASSVRDYSYEQYF. The DNA for the CDR3 is TGTGCCAGCAGCGTCCGGGACTATTCCTACGAGCAGTACTTC.